One sample yielded the 2 T cell receptor beta chains listed below, sequenced in a study of cytomegalovirus exposure and HLA in healthy donors. PCR employed 60 Vbeta and 13 Jbeta primers. The table came from immunoSEQ multiplex PCR; TCRdb's copy has only in-frame clones and leaves some out. The repertoire holds some 150,000 clones, with approximately 84% as singletons. The sample consisted of PBMCs. Receptor source: a woman between 45 and 65 years old in good health and CMV-seropositive.

The genes are TRBV7-2 and TRBJ2-7; 10 bases line up with TRBD2. J lost 4 bases, V lost 3 bases, and 6 bases had no gene match. Germline CDR1 reads SGHTA; CDR2 reads FQGNSA. CDR3 length: 15 residues. The CDR3 protein is CASSFSGGIAYEQYF. Written as DNA, the CDR3 is TGTGCCAGCAGCTTTAGCGGGGGGATCGCATACGAGCAGTACTTC.

V is TRBV28 and J is TRBJ1-5, with D tentatively TRBD1 (6 bases). From germline, CDR1 is MDHEN and CDR2 SYDVKM. The CDR3 runs 17 residues. V was clipped by 5 bases and J by 3 bases, with 20 bases between them. Here the CDR3 DNA reads TGTGCCAGCAGTCCCACCCCCCGCAGGGGTGTCAATCAGCCCCAGCATTTT. Protein: CASSPTPRRGVNQPQHF.